These 23 T cell receptor beta chains were sequenced from one sample in a study of T-cell reconstitution after alpha-beta-depleted transplantation in children. Researchers prepared the TCRbeta library using unique molecular identifiers, the study reports. A single record per CDR3 protein comes from TCRdb applying MiXCR to the PCR reads. The top ten hold 35% to 40% of the sample, which has 530,000 or so distinct CDR3 sequences, 25% to 30% seen once. Sequencing was performed on PBMCs, taken before TCRalphabeta/CD19-depleted stem cell transplant. The receptors were sampled from a boy less than two years old with Wiskott-Aldrich syndrome, due to receive a stem cell transplant.

J is TRBJ1-4 and V is TRBV20-1; D perhaps matches TRBD1 (5 bases). Germline CDR1 and CDR2: DFQATT and SNEGSKA (reference sequence). CDR3 length: 13 amino acids. Trimming took off 6 bases at V and 8 bases at J, with 16 bases between the two ends. CDR3 sequence: CSAQPGASEKLFF. CDR3 DNA sequence: TGCAGTGCGCAGCCCGGGGCCTCCGAAAAACTGTTTTTT.

In this sample, this clonotype turned up a few times. The chain links TRBV2 to TRBJ1-5, with D possibly matching TRBD1 (5 bases). Trimming left V 6 bases short and J 3 bases short, with 18 bases between. Germline values: CDR1 SNHLY, CDR2 FYNNEI. This CDR3 contains 16 residues. As DNA, the CDR3 is TGTGCCAGCAGGAAGTCGGGGGGATCTTCCAATCAGCCCCAGCATTTT. The encoded protein is CASRKSGGSSNQPQHF.

This clonotype was observed a handful of times. The V call is TRBV19, the J call TRBJ1-1; 7 bases line up with TRBD1. J gave up 1 base and V 7 bases, and 6 bases lay outside the gene matches. CDR1 is LNHDA, CDR2 SQIVND, per germline (reference sequence). The length of the CDR3 is 14 residues. The CDR3 bases are TGTGCCAGTACCAACGACAGGGAGAACACTGAAGCTTTCTTT. This encodes CASTNDRENTEAFF.

This chain's CDR3 is CASSPNRGALANYGYTF. The CDR3, as DNA: TGCGCCAGCAGCCCTAACAGGGGCGCCCTCGCTAACTATGGCTACACCTTC. The chain couples TRBV5-1 to TRBJ1-2, with TRBD1 matching over 7 bases. This CDR3 is built from 17 residues. Germline V gene lookup returns CDR1 SGHRS and CDR2 YFSETQ. Trimming cost V 4 bases and J 0 bases; bases outside gene matches: 12.

This chain connects TRBV29-1 to TRBJ1-5; TRBD1 might be the D (5 bases). The CDR3 runs 14 residues. In germline, CDR1 is SQVTM, CDR2 ANQGSEA. Trimming took off 4 bases at V and 4 bases at J, with 14 bases between the two ends. In DNA, the CDR3 is TGCAGCGTTGGTGGCGGGCAGGGAAATCAGCCCCAGCATTTT. It yields the protein CSVGGGQGNQPQHF.

The V gene is TRBV12-3 or TRBV12-4, the J gene TRBJ1-1, with D hard to call. The ends were cut back, 4 bases at V and 6 bases at J, with 9 bases in the middle. The CDR3 sequence is 12 residues long. The CDR3 here is CASSYTAAEAFF. In DNA form, the CDR3 reads TGTGCCAGCAGTTATACCGCAGCTGAAGCTTTCTTT.

This clonotype appeared a few times. This chain links TRBV20-1 with TRBJ1-2; TRBD1 matches 12 bases. The CDR3 contains 16 residues. J lost 0 bases, V lost 3 bases, and 5 bases had no gene match. Germline values: CDR1 DFQATT, CDR2 SNEGSKA (reference sequence). CDR3 bases: TGCAGTGCTAGGGTGGGACAGGGGGCTCCTAACTATGGCTACACCTTC. It translates to CSARVGQGAPNYGYTF.

This chain joins TRBV5-5 and TRBJ2-3; weak D call: TRBD1 (6 bases). The germline V gene has CDR1 SGHKS and CDR2 YYEKEE (reference sequence). Trimming left V 3 bases short and J 0 bases short, with 11 bases between. The CDR3 runs 15 residues. The CDR3 sequence is CASSYRTASTDTQYF. CDR3 nucleotide sequence: TGTGCCAGCAGCTACCGGACAGCTAGCACAGATACGCAGTATTTT.

This sequence joins TRBV7-3 and TRBJ2-2; no reliable D call. Trimming left V 1 base short and J 6 bases short, with 6 bases between. The germline gives CDR1 SGHTA, CDR2 FQGTGA. The CDR3 spans 13 residues. CDR3 region: CASSLIYSGELFF. CDR3 bases: TGTGCCAGCAGCTTAATATATTCCGGGGAGCTGTTTTTT.

This chain uses TRBV27 with TRBJ2-6, with D unclear. Germline assignment: CDR1 MNHEY and CDR2 SMNVEV (reference sequence). The CDR3 has 15 residues. The germline V and J ends were trimmed by 4 bases and 4 bases, with 11 bases remaining between them. CDR3 nucleotides: TGTGCCAGCAGTTCCGCAGCGAAGGGGGCCAACGTCCTGACTTTC. Translating it yields CASSSAAKGANVLTF.

The chain is built from TRBV18 and TRBJ2-1; maybe TRBD1 (6 bases). Germline V CDR1 and CDR2: KGHSH, LQKENI. The CDR3 covers 15 residues. Trimming took off 5 bases at V and 4 bases at J, with 15 bases between the two ends. CDR3 region: CASSFPGHQYNEQFF. In nucleotides, the CDR3 is TGTGCCAGCTCATTTCCGGGACACCAATACAATGAGCAGTTCTTC.

The chain joins TRBV10-3 to TRBJ2-2, with D uncertain. Germline V CDR1 and CDR2: ENHRY, SYGVKD. Trimming cost V 7 bases and J 3 bases, with 3 bases left between them. CDR3 length: 11 residues. CDR3 sequence reads: CAIKHTGELFF. CDR3 DNA sequence: TGTGCCATCAAACACACCGGGGAGCTGTTTTTT.

The chain has TRBV16 and TRBJ2-1; 7 bases match TRBD2. Unmatched junction bases numbered 8, after V lost 2 bases and J lost 1 base. The germline V gene has CDR1 KGHSY and CDR2 FQNENV. The length of the CDR3 is 17 residues. In DNA form, the CDR3 reads TGTGCCAGCAGCCAACTGGCGGGAGCCATATCCTACAATGAGCAGTTCTTC. Translating gives CASSQLAGAISYNEQFF.

This clonotype was counted only a few times. The CDR3 protein is CSGLSTGVFYNEQFF. The CDR3 DNA follows: TGCAGTGGACTTAGTACGGGAGTTTTCTACAATGAGCAGTTCTTC. The chain uses TRBV20-1 and TRBJ2-1; TRBD2 is a possible D gene (6 bases). V was trimmed by 7 bases and J by 3 bases, leaving 19 bases between them. Looked up from germline, CDR1 is DFQATT and CDR2 is SNEGSKA (reference sequence). CDR3 length: 15 residues.

This clonotype was counted between two and nine times. This chain joins TRBV14 and TRBJ2-5, with a weak D call TRBD1 (5 bases). The CDR3 has 15 residues. Germline V gene data show CDR1 as SGHDN and CDR2 as FVKESK. V lost 2 bases, J lost 5 bases, and 15 bases lay in between. The CDR3 nucleotides are TGTGCCAGCAGCCAAATTGGGGCCTCACGGGAGACCCAGTACTTC. This encodes CASSQIGASRETQYF.

This clonotype was seen only once. The rearrangement uses TRBV6-1 and TRBJ2-1; D perhaps matches TRBD2 (5 bases). Germline V gene lookup returns CDR1 MNHNS and CDR2 SASEGT. Trimming shortened V by 2 bases and J by 12 bases, and 14 bases separated the two germline ends. The length of the CDR3 is 13 residues. The CDR3 region has the DNA TGTGCCAGCAGTGAAAAAGGAGGAGAAGTGCAGTTCTTC. Translating it yields CASSEKGGEVQFF.

This clonotype has a handful of counts. V and J are TRBV5-1 and TRBJ2-5; tentatively, D is TRBD1 (5 bases). CDR1 and CDR2 from the germline V gene are SGHRS and YFSETQ. This CDR3 contains 13 residues. V lost 4 bases and J 2 bases, leaving 9 bases between the germline ends. The CDR3 region has the DNA TGCGCCAGCAGCGGGGCAGCTCAAGAGACCCAGTACTTC. Translated: CASSGAAQETQYF.

The chain employs TRBV14 and TRBJ1-2, with 7 bases lining up with TRBD1. The CDR3 has 14 amino acids. The V and J ends lost 4 bases and 8 bases, in that order; junction bases with no gene match: 10. Germline lookup yields CDR1 SGHDN and CDR2 FVKESK. This chain's CDR3 is CASSRPDRVKGYTF. The CDR3 region has the DNA TGTGCCAGCAGCCGGCCTGACAGGGTAAAGGGCTACACCTTC.

The chain employs TRBV10-3 and TRBJ2-2; 7 bases match TRBD1. The length of the CDR3 is 14 residues. The germline V gene has CDR1 ENHRY and CDR2 SYGVKD. Losses at the gene ends were 10 bases for V and 1 base for J; bases not matched to a gene: 6. CDR3 in DNA: TGTGCCACCTCGGGACAGATGAACACCGGGGAGCTGTTTTTT. Protein: CATSGQMNTGELFF.

This chain joins TRBV12-3 or TRBV12-4 and TRBJ2-5; 7 bases align to TRBD1. The V and J ends lost 5 bases and 0 bases, in that order; junction bases with no gene match: 6. The CDR3 length is 15 residues. As DNA, the CDR3 is TGTGCCAGCAGTCCAAAGGACAGGTACCAAGAGACCCAGTACTTC. Translating gives CASSPKDRYQETQYF.

This rearrangement joins TRBV12-3 or TRBV12-4 to TRBJ2-6, with D tentatively TRBD2 (6 bases). This CDR3 has 19 amino acids. V was pared by 3 bases and J by 0 bases, with 18 bases between. Written as DNA, the CDR3 is TGTGCCAGCAGTTTCGCGCGGGGCGTCATCTTCTCTGGGGCCAACGTCCTGACTTTC. Protein: CASSFARGVIFSGANVLTF.

This clonotype was counted a few times. The chain links TRBV5-1 to TRBJ2-1; D assignment may be TRBD1 or TRBD2 (5 bases each). The CDR3 has 15 amino acids. The germline V gene encodes CDR1 SGHRS and CDR2 YFSETQ. V was shortened by 3 bases and J by 0 bases, with 10 bases between the two germline ends. CDR3 sequence reads: CASSWDLSSYNEQFF. CDR3 nucleotides: TGCGCCAGCAGCTGGGACCTGAGCTCCTACAATGAGCAGTTCTTC.

This clonotype was seen a few times. The rearrangement uses TRBV15 and TRBJ2-1; D perhaps matches TRBD2 (5 bases). Per germline, CDR1 LNHNV and CDR2 YYDKDF (reference sequence). The V and J ends lost 0 bases and 8 bases respectively, with 11 bases between them. The CDR3 has 14 residues. The CDR3 sequence is CATSRDPGSDEQFF. Written as DNA, the CDR3 is TGTGCCACCAGCAGAGATCCGGGGTCGGATGAGCAGTTCTTC.